This TCR beta chain derives from a study of blood T cell repertoires in COVID-19. Study details: PBMCs, B-cell-depleted T cells, or T cells were the source of the cDNA or gDNA that made up the material.

Deletions cut 5 bases from V and 5 bases from J, with 10 bases between. The CDR3 totals 12 residues. Germline V gene sequence: CDR1 SNHLY, CDR2 FYNNEI. A few counts support this clone. The method was immunoSEQ multiplex PCR; TCRdb's version includes in-frame clones alone and lacks a portion of them. The sample lists fewer than 250,000 clones; roughly 82% were seen once. The chain combines TRBV2 with TRBJ2-7; D is possibly TRBD2 (5 bases). The TCR originated in a woman aged 55-69 years with COVID-19, enrolled during active disease. The sequencing sample was made of peripheral blood. In DNA form, the CDR3 reads TGTGCCAGCAGTCCTACTAGAAACGAGCAGTACTTC. Translation: CASSPTRNEQYF.